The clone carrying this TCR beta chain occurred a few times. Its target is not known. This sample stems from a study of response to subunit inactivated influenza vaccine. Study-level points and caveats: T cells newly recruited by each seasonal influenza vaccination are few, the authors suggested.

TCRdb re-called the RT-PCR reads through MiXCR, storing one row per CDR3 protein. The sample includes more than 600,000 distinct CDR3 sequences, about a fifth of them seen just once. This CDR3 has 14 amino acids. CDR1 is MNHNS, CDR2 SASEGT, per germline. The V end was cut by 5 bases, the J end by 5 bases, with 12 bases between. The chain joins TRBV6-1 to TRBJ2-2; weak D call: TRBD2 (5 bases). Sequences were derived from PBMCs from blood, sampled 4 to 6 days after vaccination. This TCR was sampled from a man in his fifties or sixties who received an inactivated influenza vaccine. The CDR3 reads CASSTGLGTGELFF. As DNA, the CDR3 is TGTGCCAGCAGTACGGGGTTGGGGACCGGGGAGCTGTTTTTT.